This record concerns one T cell receptor beta chain sequence. Its antigen is still unknown. Measured with immunoSEQ multiplex PCR; TCRdb has only the in-frame clones, and not every one. Found here are fewer than 1 million clones, just over 95% of them singletons; the top ten hold around 0.25%. This record belongs to a study of shared clonotypes between healthy human individuals. Findings and caveats of the study: Deeper or shallower sequencing was expected to change how clonotypes are shared among donors. The study found lower generation probabilities in non-shared clonotypes than in those shared by all four donors. Rarefaction gave evidence that sorted-subset sequencing remained incomplete despite large depth. Estimated richness was generally greater in naive than memory subsets.

Naive CD8 cells lacked CD45RO and underwent positive selection for CCR7, leaving out terminally differentiated effector memory CD45RA+ cells. The CDR3 contains 12 residues. The V and J ends lost 7 bases and 8 bases respectively, with 11 bases between them. The germline CDR1 and CDR2 sequences are SNHLY and FYNNEI. This sequence originates from a man between 25 and 39 years old in good health. This rearrangement joins TRBV2 to TRBJ1-4, with D perhaps TRBD1 (5 bases). The source material was naive CD8+ T cells sorted from blood. CDR3 region: CASKGLGEKLFF. CDR3 in DNA: TGTGCCAGCAAGGGGTTAGGCGAAAAACTGTTTTTT.